This passage covers 4 T cell receptor beta chains from one sample sequenced in a study of PD-1 blockade in classical Hodgkin lymphoma. All patients experienced relapse after autologous stem cell transplantation, and brentuximab vedotin exposure was variable. With magnetic negative selection, CD4+ T cells were purified from PBMCs that had been thawed. Sequenced by immunoSEQ multiplex PCR; TCRdb stores in-frame clones only, minus some. Here the sample spans tens of thousands of clones, 70% to 80% being singletons. The specimen was CD4+ T cells from blood, collected at baseline. Source of these receptors: a human donor with classical Hodgkin lymphoma.

The rearrangement joins TRBV6-5 to TRBJ2-3; 8 nucleotides agree with TRBD2. The V gene's germline CDR1 is MNHEY and CDR2 SVGAGI. The trim removed 5 bases at V and 5 bases at J, leaving 9 bases unmatched. There are 15 residues in the CDR3. CDR3 in DNA: TGTGCCAGCAGTCCCCAAGCGGGGGCCAGAGATACGCAGTATTTT. Translation gives CASSPQAGARDTQYF.

This chain links TRBV2 with TRBJ1-5, with D possibly being TRBD1 (5 bases). V lost 1 base and J lost 5, with 18 bases in between. From germline, CDR1 is SNHLY and CDR2 FYNNEI. This CDR3 spans 17 amino acids. For the CDR3, the DNA is TGTGCCAGCAGTGAAGGGGCCGCGTGGGGACCTTATCAGCCCCAGCATTTT. This encodes CASSEGAAWGPYQPQHF. The entire variable domain, with the rest obtained from reference TRBV2 and TRBJ1-5, is as follows: EPEVTQTPSHQVTQMGQEVILRCVPISNHLYFYWYRQILGQKVEFLVSFYNNEISEKSEIFDDQFSVERPDGSNFTLKIRSTKLEDSAMYFCASSEGAAWGPYQPQHFGDGTRLSIL.

The chain joins TRBV7-9 to TRBJ1-3; TRBD1 matches at 7 bases. Germline values: CDR1 SEHNR, CDR2 FQNEAQ (reference sequence). The CDR3 contains 14 residues. V shed 6 bases and J 2 bases; nucleotides not matched to a gene: 4. As DNA, the CDR3 is TGTGCCAGCAGTTCGGGACAGCCTGGAAACACCATATATTTT. Amino acid sequence: CASSSGQPGNTIYF.

This chain uses TRBV7-9 with TRBJ1-1; D is undetermined. V dropped 7 bases and J dropped 3 bases, with 21 bases sitting between them. This CDR3 spans 16 amino acids. Germline CDR1 and CDR2: SEHNR and FQNEAQ (reference sequence). The CDR3 sequence is CASTTLFSGRHTEAFF. The DNA of the CDR3 is TGTGCCAGCACTACACTCTTTTCGGGCAGACACACTGAAGCTTTCTTT.